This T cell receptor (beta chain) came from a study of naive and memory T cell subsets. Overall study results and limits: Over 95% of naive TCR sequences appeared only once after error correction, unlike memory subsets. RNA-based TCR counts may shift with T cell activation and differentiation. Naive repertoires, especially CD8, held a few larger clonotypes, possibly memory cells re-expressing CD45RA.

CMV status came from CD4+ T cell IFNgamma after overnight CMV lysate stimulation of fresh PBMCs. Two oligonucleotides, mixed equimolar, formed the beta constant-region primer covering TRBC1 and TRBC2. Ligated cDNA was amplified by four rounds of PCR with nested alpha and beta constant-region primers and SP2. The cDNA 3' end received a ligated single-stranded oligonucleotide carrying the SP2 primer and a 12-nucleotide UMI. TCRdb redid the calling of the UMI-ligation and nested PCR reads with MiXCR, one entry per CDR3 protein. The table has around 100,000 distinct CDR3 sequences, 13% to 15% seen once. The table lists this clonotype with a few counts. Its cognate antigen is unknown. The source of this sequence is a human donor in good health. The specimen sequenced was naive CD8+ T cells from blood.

In nucleotides, the CDR3 is TGTGCCAGCAGTGAACTTTTCCTAGCGGGGACCGGGGAGCTGTTTTTT. It is translated as CASSELFLAGTGELFF. The rearrangement joins TRBV6-1 to TRBJ2-2, with TRBD2 identical over 9 bases. CDR3 length: 16 residues. Germline loops: CDR1 MNHNS, CDR2 SASEGT. With V trimmed by 2 bases and J by 5 bases, 6 bases remained unmatched.